The clone carrying this TCR beta chain was counted between two and nine times. Its antigen is undetermined. The record originates from a study of blood T cells in healthy people across ages. The CDR3 spans 12 residues. V was pared by 8 bases and J by 0 bases, with 7 bases between. Then a second PCR, running roughly 7 to 11 cycles, was carried out with a sample-barcoded 5' primer and a J-beta primer mix. Each of the cDNA molecules was tagged by a template-switch adaptor with 12 random nucleotides. TCRdb recomputed calls from the 5' RACE reads with MiXCR, one row per CDR3 protein. The data hold roughly 1,300,000 distinct CDR3 sequences, with 55% to 75% observed a single time. Points from the study as a whole: The study found TCR beta diversity correlated strongly with naive T cell percentage. Age brought a roughly linear fall in TCR beta diversity measured per million T cells.

The TCR comes from a man between 18 and 29 years old in good health. Input material: blood. The chain employs TRBV12-3 or TRBV12-4 and TRBJ1-2, with D hard to call. CDR3 amino acids: CASGISNYGYTF. DNA for the CDR3: TGTGCCAGCGGGATCTCTAACTATGGCTACACCTTC.